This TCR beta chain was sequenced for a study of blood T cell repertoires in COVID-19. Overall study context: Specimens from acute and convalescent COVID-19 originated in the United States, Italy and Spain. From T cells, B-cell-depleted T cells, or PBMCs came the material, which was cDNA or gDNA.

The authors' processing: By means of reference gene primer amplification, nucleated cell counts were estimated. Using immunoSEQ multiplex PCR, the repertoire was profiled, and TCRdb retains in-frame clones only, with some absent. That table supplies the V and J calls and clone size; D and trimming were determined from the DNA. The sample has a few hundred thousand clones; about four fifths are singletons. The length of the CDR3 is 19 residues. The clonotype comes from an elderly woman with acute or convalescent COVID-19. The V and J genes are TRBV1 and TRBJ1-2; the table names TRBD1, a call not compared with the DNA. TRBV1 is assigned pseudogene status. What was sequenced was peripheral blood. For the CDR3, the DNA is TGCACCAGCAGCCACATTCCCGACCAACGACAGGGAAACGGCTATGGCTACACCTTC. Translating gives CTSSHIPDQRQGNGYGYTF.